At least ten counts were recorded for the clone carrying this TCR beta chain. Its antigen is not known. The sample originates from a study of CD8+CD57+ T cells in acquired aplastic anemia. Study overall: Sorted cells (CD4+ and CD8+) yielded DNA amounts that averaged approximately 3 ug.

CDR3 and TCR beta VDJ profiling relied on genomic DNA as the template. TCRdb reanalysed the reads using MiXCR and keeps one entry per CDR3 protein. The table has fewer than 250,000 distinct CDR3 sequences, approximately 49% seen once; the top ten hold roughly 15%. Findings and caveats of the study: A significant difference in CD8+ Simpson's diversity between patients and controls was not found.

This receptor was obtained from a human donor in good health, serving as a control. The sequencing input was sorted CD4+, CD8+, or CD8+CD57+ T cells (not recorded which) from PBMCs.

Written as DNA, the CDR3 is TGCAGTGCACGGACAGGGAAGGGTGTCACTAATTCACCCCTCCACTTT. It is translated as CSARTGKGVTNSPLHF. This sequence joins TRBV20-1 and TRBJ1-6, with 8 bases lining up with TRBD1. This CDR3 spans 16 amino acids. Germline V gene lookup returns CDR1 DFQATT and CDR2 SNEGSKA (reference sequence). The ends lost 6 bases at V and 6 bases at J; junction bases unmatched: 13.